This entry lists 14 T cell receptor beta chains sequenced from one sample in a study of T cells in localized non-small cell lung cancer. Clones were read by immunoSEQ multiplex PCR, and TCRdb kept only the in-frame ones, dropping some. The table lists approximately 23,000 clones, 70% to 90% of them singletons. The sample consisted of peripheral blood, taken before any cancer treatment. These TCRs come from a male donor at least 60 years old with stage I lung adenocarcinoma.

The J gene is TRBJ2-7, the V gene TRBV6-5; possibly TRBD1 or TRBD2 for D (5 bases each). Germline V gives CDR1 MNHEY, CDR2 SVGAGI. V lost 0 bases, J lost 3 bases, and 12 bases lay in between. CDR3 size: 15 residues. The CDR3 sequence is CASSYSRDGGYEQYF. CDR3 nucleotide sequence: TGTGCCAGCAGTTACTCCCGGGACGGCGGCTACGAGCAGTACTTC.

By proportion, this clone is medium-sized. V and J are TRBV5-1 and TRBJ2-1; a possible D gene is TRBD1 (6 bases). This CDR3 is built from 15 residues. V was pared by 9 bases and J by 1 base, with 17 bases between. Germline CDR1 reads SGHRS; CDR2 reads YFSETQ. CDR3 nucleotides: TGCGCCACCATGACAGGTCTAGGTTCCTACAATGAGCAGTTCTTC. Protein product: CATMTGLGSYNEQFF. Full variable domain (missing parts from reference TRBV5-1 and TRBJ2-1): KAGVTQTPRYLIKTRGQQVTLSCSPISGHRSVSWYQQTPGQGLQFLFEYFSETQRNKGNFPGRFSGRQFSNSRSEMNVSTLELGDSALYLCATMTGLGSYNEQFFGPGTRLTVL.

Concerning this clone: Other DNA sequences in this specimen translate into the identical CDR3. The chain carries TRBV7-9 and TRBJ1-1, with a weak D call TRBD1 (6 bases). From germline, CDR1 is SEHNR and CDR2 FQNEAQ (reference sequence). The CDR3 is 14 amino acids. The V end was cut by 5 bases, the J end by 0 bases, with 10 bases between. The CDR3 DNA reads as TGTGCCAGCAGCCAGGGACAAATGAACACTGAAGCTTTCTTT. It codes for CASSQGQMNTEAFF. Combining the CDR3 with reference TRBV7-9 and TRBJ1-1 gives the whole variable domain DTGVSQNPRHKITKRGQNVTFRCDPISEHNRLYWYRQTLGQGPEFLTYFQNEAQLEKSRLLSDRFSAERPKGSFSTLEIQRTEQGDSAMYLCASSQGQMNTEAFFGQGTRLTVV.

The chain employs TRBV10-3 and TRBJ1-5; D unresolved. Germline assignment: CDR1 ENHRY and CDR2 SYGVKD. The CDR3 totals 20 residues. Trimming left V 2 bases short and J 0 bases short, with 23 bases between. The CDR3 DNA reads as TGTGCCATCAGTGAGAACAACCCCGGTGTCAGGACGTATAGCAATCAGCCCCAGCATTTT. It codes for CAISENNPGVRTYSNQPQHF.

The V call is TRBV6-5, the J call TRBJ2-1; 9 bases are a match to TRBD2. The CDR3 loop spans 16 amino acids. Germline trimming cut 2 bases from V and 8 bases from J; bases unmatched to any gene: 10. Looked up from germline, CDR1 is MNHEY and CDR2 is SVGAGI. The CDR3 nucleotides read TGTGCCAGCAGTTACGTAGGCGGGGGGGCCATCGATGAGCAGTTCTTC. It translates to CASSYVGGGAIDEQFF.

The chain carries TRBV28 and TRBJ2-1; D possibly uses TRBD1 or TRBD2 (5 bases each). V lost 6 bases to trimming and J lost 6 bases, with 21 bases between them. Germline CDR1 is MDHEN and CDR2 is SYDVKM. The CDR3 spans 16 residues. The CDR3 loop reads CASSFQGLSGANEQFF. For the CDR3, the DNA is TGTGCCAGCAGCTTCCAAGGGTTGTCCGGGGCCAATGAGCAGTTCTTC.

The rearrangement links TRBV5-1 to TRBJ2-5; D unclear. V was trimmed by 1 base and J by 1 base, leaving 8 bases between them. Germline lookup yields CDR1 SGHRS and CDR2 YFSETQ. CDR3 length: 14 residues. CDR3 sequence reads: CASSLRRFQETQYF. CDR3 bases: TGCGCCAGCAGCTTGAGGCGGTTCCAAGAGACCCAGTACTTC.

The table lists this clone with a count of one. V usage is TRBV28 and J usage is TRBJ2-3; TRBD2 agrees at 8 bases. This CDR3 contains 14 residues. V lost 6 bases, J lost 3 bases, and 5 bases stayed unmatched. Germline V gives CDR1 MDHEN, CDR2 SYDVKM. This CDR3 is CASSPAGGTDTQYF. The CDR3 region has the DNA TGTGCCAGCAGCCCGGCGGGGGGTACAGATACGCAGTATTTT.

This clone came up once. The rearrangement uses TRBV5-4 and TRBJ2-3, with 7 bases aligning to TRBD1. Looked up from germline, CDR1 is SGHNT and CDR2 is YYREEE (reference sequence). The trim removed 9 bases at V and 4 bases at J, leaving 5 bases unmatched. The CDR3 is 12 residues long. CDR3 DNA: TGTGCCACTCGACAGGGCGCAGATACGCAGTATTTT. Its protein product is CATRQGADTQYF.

The rearrangement joins TRBV28 to TRBJ2-7, with D possibly being TRBD1 or TRBD2 (5 bases each). Looked up from germline, CDR1 is MDHEN and CDR2 is SYDVKM. The CDR3 has 14 amino acids. Trimming stripped 5 bases from V and 2 bases from J, with 13 bases between. CDR3 DNA sequence: TGTGCCAGCAGTAAAGGGACCCTACCCTACGAGCAGTACTTC. Encoded protein: CASSKGTLPYEQYF. Full variable domain (outside the CDR3, taken from reference TRBV28 and TRBJ2-7): DVKVTQSSRYLVKRTGEKVFLECVQDMDHENMFWYRQDPGLGLRLIYFSYDVKMKEKGDIPEGYSVSREKKERFSLILESASTNQTSMYLCASSKGTLPYEQYFGPGTRLTVT.

For the CDR3, the DNA is TGTGCCAGCATTATACAGGGAGTCGCTAATTCACCCCTCCACTTT. It is translated as CASIIQGVANSPLHF. The V and J genes are TRBV6-1 and TRBJ1-6; maybe TRBD1 (6 bases). CDR1 is MNHNS, CDR2 SASEGT, per germline. The CDR3 has 15 residues. The V gene lost 7 bases and the J gene lost 6 bases, with 16 bases spanning the gap.

The chain recombines TRBV5-4 with TRBJ1-6, with TRBD1 identical over 7 bases. The trim removed 8 bases at V and 4 bases at J, leaving 6 bases unmatched. The CDR3 consists of 14 residues. Germline V CDR1 and CDR2: SGHNT, YYREEE (reference sequence). The CDR3 is CASTRGGYNSPLHF. Written as DNA, the CDR3 is TGTGCCAGTACCAGGGGGGGATATAATTCACCCCTCCACTTT.

This chain links TRBV11-1 with TRBJ1-1; no firm D call. The germline CDR1 and CDR2 sequences are SGHAT and FQDESV (reference sequence). This CDR3 region has 13 residues. V gave up 5 bases and J gave up 0 bases, with 7 bases separating them. This chain's CDR3 is CASSDGMNTEAFF. The CDR3 DNA reads as TGTGCCAGCAGCGACGGGATGAACACTGAAGCTTTCTTT.

The chain joins TRBV23-1 to TRBJ2-7, with unresolved D. TRBV23-1 has ORF status, its function being uncertain. CDR3 length equals 13 residues. V shed 2 bases and J shed 5 bases, with 10 bases lying between them. CDR3 DNA sequence: TGCGCCAGCAGTCAAACCCGACTCAACGAGCAGTACTTC. It codes for CASSQTRLNEQYF.